The T cell receptor beta chain described here comes from a study of shared clonotypes between healthy human individuals. The study, taken as a whole, reports: Generally, estimated richness proved larger in naive subsets than it did in memory subsets. Non-shared clonotypes showed lower generation probabilities than clonotypes common to all four donors.

Only one count was recorded for this clone. What it recognizes is unknown. The junction departs from the called germline gene at one end, perhaps through a read error. Sequencing was performed with immunoSEQ multiplex PCR; in TCRdb, only in-frame clones are kept and a portion is missing. This sample yields millions of clones, of which roughly 96% are seen a single time; roughly 0.13% belongs to the top ten. The specimen was naive CD4+ T cells sorted from blood. The subset was: CD45RA+ positively selected. The origin of this receptor is a young man in good health.

The CDR3 sequence is CASSQDRALGTGNTEAFF. The CDR3 region has the DNA TGTGCCAGCAGCCAAGATAGGGCGTTGGGGACAGGGAACACTGAGGCTTTCTTT. This sequence joins TRBV14 and TRBJ1-1; 9 bases align to TRBD1. Germline V gene sequence: CDR1 SGHDN, CDR2 FVKESK. The CDR3 sequence is 18 residues long.